A single sample is the source of the 18 T cell receptor beta chains below, sequenced in a study of cytomegalovirus exposure and HLA in healthy donors. Sequencing used immunoSEQ multiplex PCR; TCRdb keeps in-frame clones, though not all of them. The data show 190,000 or so clones, more than 65% seen once. The sequencing input was PBMCs. The receptors come from a woman under 30 in good health and CMV-seropositive.

The rearrangement links TRBV6-1 to TRBJ1-1; TRBD1 might be the D (5 bases). Germline CDR1 is MNHNS and CDR2 is SASEGT. The CDR3 length is 13 residues. With 3 bases removed from V and 4 bases from J, the gap between germline ends came to 9 bases. The DNA of the CDR3 is TGTGCCAGCAGTGACAGGGAATCCACTGAAGCTTTCTTT. This gives the protein CASSDRESTEAFF.

This chain uses TRBV28 with TRBJ1-2; 8 bases are shared with TRBD1. The CDR3 contains 13 residues. Germline assignment: CDR1 MDHEN and CDR2 SYDVKM. V shed 1 base, J shed 8 bases, and the junction held 3 bases outside the gene matches. CDR3 region: CASSLFRGQGYTF. The CDR3 DNA sequence: TGTGCCAGCAGTTTATTCAGGGGGCAAGGCTACACCTTC.

The V gene is TRBV15, the J gene TRBJ2-1; weak D call: TRBD2 (5 bases). V shed 3 bases and J shed 4 bases, with 7 bases lying between them. Germline CDR1 reads LNHNV; CDR2 reads YYDKDF (reference sequence). This CDR3 is built from 13 residues. The CDR3 DNA follows: TGTGCCACCAGCAGCAGAGGGTACAATGAGCAGTTCTTC. This gives the protein CATSSRGYNEQFF.

V gene TRBV15 combines with J gene TRBJ2-7; TRBD2 matches at 7 bases. The germline gives CDR1 LNHNV, CDR2 YYDKDF (reference sequence). The CDR3 is 16 residues long. V was pared by 4 bases and J by 0 bases, with 9 bases of the junction left unmatched. CDR3 sequence (DNA): TGTGCCACCAGCACGGGACGGGGAGGGATCTCCTACGAGCAGTACTTC. Translating it yields CATSTGRGGISYEQYF. Using reference TRBV15 and TRBJ2-7 for the parts outside the CDR3, the full variable domain is DAMVIQNPRYQVTQFGKPVTLSCSQTLNHNVMYWYQQKSSQAPKLLFHYYDKDFNNEADTPDNFQSRRPNTSFCFLDIRSPGLGDTAMYLCATSTGRGGISYEQYFGPGTRLTVT.

This chain connects TRBV4-2 to TRBJ1-5; 10 bases are shared with TRBD1. The CDR3 is 15 amino acids. The germline V gene encodes CDR1 LGHNA and CDR2 YNFKEQ. Losses at the gene ends were 0 bases for V and 7 bases for J; bases not matched to a gene: 3. The CDR3 sequence: CASSQEVTGGQPQHF. CDR3 DNA sequence: TGTGCCAGCAGCCAAGAAGTGACAGGGGGCCAGCCCCAGCATTTT.

This sequence joins TRBV5-1 and TRBJ2-5; 9 bases align to TRBD2. The CDR3 is made up of 17 amino acids. The junction had 8 bases not matched to a gene; V was cut back by 0 bases and J by 2 bases. Germline lookup yields CDR1 SGHRS and CDR2 YFSETQ. The CDR3 nucleotides read TGCGCCAGCAGCTTGGCCGGTTCTAGCGGGGTACAAGAGACCCAGTACTTC. This codes for CASSLAGSSGVQETQYF.

The rearrangement links TRBV7-9 to TRBJ1-1; D may be TRBD1 (5 bases). Germline values: CDR1 SEHNR, CDR2 FQNEAQ (reference sequence). The CDR3 sequence is 14 residues long. V lost 7 bases, J lost 5 bases, and 17 bases lay in between. The CDR3 spells CASTDRGDKTEAFF. CDR3 sequence (DNA): TGTGCCAGCACAGACCGGGGGGATAAAACTGAAGCTTTCTTT.

The rearrangement joins TRBV4-1 to TRBJ1-5, with a tentative D call TRBD1 (6 bases). This CDR3 contains 15 residues. V dropped 0 bases and J dropped 4 bases, with 10 bases sitting between them. Germline V gene sequence: CDR1 MGHRA, CDR2 YSYEKL. The CDR3 loop is CASSQDQQGNQPQHF. The CDR3 DNA reads as TGCGCCAGCAGCCAAGACCAACAGGGAAATCAGCCCCAGCATTTT.

This clone was seen just once. The rearrangement joins TRBV6-1 to TRBJ1-5; TRBD1 agrees at 9 bases. From germline, CDR1 is MNHNS and CDR2 SASEGT. This CDR3 is 15 amino acids long. The ends lost 2 bases at V and 9 bases at J; junction bases unmatched: 8. CDR3 loop: CASSERGQGGWPQHF. The CDR3 DNA follows: TGTGCCAGCAGTGAAAGGGGACAGGGAGGTTGGCCCCAGCATTTT.

The chain has TRBV25-1 and TRBJ2-3, with D unresolved. CDR3 length equals 15 residues. Trimming cost V 5 bases and J 6 bases, with 18 bases left between them. Germline-derived CDR1 and CDR2 are MGHDK and SYGVNS. The CDR3 sequence: CASSNPHPFGDTQYF. CDR3 DNA sequence: TGTGCCAGCAGTAACCCCCATCCATTTGGCGATACGCAGTATTTT. The variable domain in full, completed from reference TRBV25-1 and TRBJ2-3, reads EADIYQTPRYLVIGTGKKITLECSQTMGHDKMYWYQQDPGMELHLIHYSYGVNSTEKGDLSSESTVSRIRTEHFPLTLESARPSHTSQYLCASSNPHPFGDTQYFGPGTRLTVL.

The rearrangement uses TRBV7-2 and TRBJ2-5; the D gene is possibly TRBD2 (6 bases). There are 16 residues in the CDR3. Per germline, CDR1 SGHTA and CDR2 FQGNSA. The V end lost 2 bases, the J end lost 2 bases, and 15 bases lay between the germline ends. CDR3 nucleotide sequence: TGTGCCAGCAGCTTACTAGCGTCGAAGGGTCAAGAGACCCAGTACTTC. Protein product: CASSLLASKGQETQYF.

The rearrangement uses TRBV11-2 and TRBJ2-3; possible D gene TRBD1, 5 bases. Trimming left V 1 base short and J 1 base short, with 9 bases between. Germline loops: CDR1 SGHAT, CDR2 FQNNGV. This CDR3 comprises 15 residues. CDR3 in amino acids: CASSLGTPRTDTQYF. CDR3 nucleotide sequence: TGTGCCAGCAGCTTAGGGACACCCCGCACAGATACGCAGTATTTT.

This clone has a handful of counts. The chain couples TRBV5-1 to TRBJ1-1; possible D gene TRBD1, 6 bases. Germline CDR1 is SGHRS and CDR2 is YFSETQ. The V end was cut by 4 bases, the J end by 0 bases, with 10 bases between. The length of the CDR3 is 14 residues. The CDR3 DNA sequence: TGCGCCAGCAGCCGCGACAGGTTGAACACTGAAGCTTTCTTT. As protein: CASSRDRLNTEAFF.

This clone has a handful of counts. The chain has TRBV9 and TRBJ2-2; 12 nucleotides line up with TRBD2. Trimming at V came to 3 bases and at J to 7 bases, leaving 10 bases not matched to a gene. The CDR3 covers 17 residues. Germline lookup yields CDR1 SGDLS and CDR2 YYNGEE. The CDR3 coding sequence is TGTGCCAGCAGCGCCCCCCTAGCGGGGGGGAAAGGCGGGGAGCTGTTTTTT. Its translation: CASSAPLAGGKGGELFF.

The rearrangement links TRBV5-1 to TRBJ1-4; D possibly corresponds to TRBD1 (5 bases). The germline V and J ends were trimmed by 1 base and 8 bases, with 15 bases remaining between them. Germline values: CDR1 SGHRS, CDR2 YFSETQ. The CDR3 runs 15 residues. CDR3 coding DNA: TGCGCCAGCAGCTTGAGCCCAGGGTTTGGGGAAAAACTGTTTTTT. Translating gives CASSLSPGFGEKLFF. Looking up the rest from reference TRBV5-1 and TRBJ1-4 gives the full variable domain: KAGVTQTPRYLIKTRGQQVTLSCSPISGHRSVSWYQQTPGQGLQFLFEYFSETQRNKGNFPGRFSGRQFSNSRSEMNVSTLELGDSALYLCASSLSPGFGEKLFFGSGTQLSVL.

This clone was counted a few times. The chain combines TRBV11-2 with TRBJ1-1, with a possible D match to TRBD1 (5 bases). Germline CDR1 and CDR2: SGHAT and FQNNGV. The length of the CDR3 is 11 residues. V was shortened by 6 bases and J by 8 bases, with 10 bases between the two germline ends. CDR3 region: CASRQGWEAFF. CDR3 nucleotides: TGTGCCAGCAGGCAGGGATGGGAAGCTTTCTTT. Full variable domain (remainder filled in from reference TRBV11-2 and TRBJ1-1): EAGVAQSPRYKIIEKRQSVAFWCNPISGHATLYWYQQILGQGPKLLIQFQNNGVVDDSQLPKDRFSAERLKGVDSTLKIQPAKLEDSAVYLCASRQGWEAFFGQGTRLTVV.

The rearrangement links TRBV6-1 to TRBJ2-7; tentative D call: TRBD2 (5 bases). The ends were cut back, 5 bases at V and 2 bases at J, with 16 bases in the middle. The germline CDR1 and CDR2 sequences are MNHNS and SASEGT. The CDR3 contains 15 residues. DNA for the CDR3: TGTGCCAGCAGTCCCCCCGTCTCGGGGACCTACGAGCAGTACTTC. Its protein product is CASSPPVSGTYEQYF.

The chain recombines TRBV4-2 with TRBJ1-5; TRBD1 might be the D (5 bases). The length of the CDR3 is 17 residues. Between the trimmed V and J ends, which lost 1 base and 1 base, there was a span of 14 bases. In germline, CDR1 is LGHNA, CDR2 YNFKEQ. Here the CDR3 reads CASSQGHGGNSNQPQHF. The DNA of the CDR3 is TGTGCCAGCAGCCAAGGGCACGGGGGTAACAGCAATCAGCCCCAGCATTTT.